One and the same sample provided the 10 T cell receptor beta chains below, sequenced in a study of blood T cells in healthy people across ages. A second PCR of about 6 to 11 cycles used a sample-barcoded 5' primer and a J-beta primer mix. TCRdb processed the 5' RACE reads anew with MiXCR; each CDR3 protein has one entry. The sample records around 650,000 distinct CDR3 sequences, roughly 43% being singletons. The sequenced sample was blood. All receptors come from a man at least 80 years old in good health.

The sample holds a few counts of this clonotype. V usage is TRBV4-2 and J usage is TRBJ1-5, with D unclear. CDR1 is LGHNA and CDR2 is YNFKEQ in the germline V gene. CDR3 size: 15 residues. The V gene lost 0 bases and the J gene lost 3 bases, with 9 bases spanning the gap. The CDR3 sequence is CASSQDLDNNQPQHF. Here the CDR3 DNA reads TGTGCCAGCAGCCAAGATCTCGACAACAATCAGCCCCAGCATTTT.

V gene TRBV20-1 combines with J gene TRBJ1-2; a weak D match, TRBD1 (5 bases). Trimming stripped 5 bases from V and 3 bases from J, with 10 bases between. The CDR3 loop spans 12 amino acids. Germline values: CDR1 DFQATT, CDR2 SNEGSKA (reference sequence). Written as DNA, the CDR3 is TGCAGTGCTTCGGGGCCGGACTATGGCTACACCTTC. Translating it yields CSASGPDYGYTF.

The chain employs TRBV7-9 and TRBJ1-6; TRBD1 matches 9 bases. The J segment lost 7 bases and the V segment lost 4 bases, leaving 5 bases of the junction unmatched. The CDR3 has 15 amino acids. Germline values: CDR1 SEHNR, CDR2 FQNEAQ (reference sequence). The CDR3, as DNA: TGTGCCAGCAGCTACGTAACAGGGGGCAATTCACCCCTCCACTTT. Encoded protein: CASSYVTGGNSPLHF.

The chain carries TRBV18 and TRBJ2-5, with a possible D match to TRBD1 (5 bases). V lost 3 bases and J 1 base, leaving 6 bases between the germline ends. The germline CDR1 and CDR2 sequences are KGHSH and LQKENI. The CDR3 covers 13 residues. CDR3 loop: CASSPDTQETQYF. The CDR3 DNA is TGTGCCAGCTCACCGGACACCCAAGAGACCCAGTACTTC.

This chain's CDR3 is CASITTRTSGRAGNEQFF. The CDR3 DNA reads as TGTGCCAGCATAACCACCAGGACTAGCGGGAGGGCCGGAAATGAGCAGTTCTTC. The chain carries TRBV27 and TRBJ2-1; TRBD2 agrees at 15 bases. The ends lost 7 bases at V and 7 bases at J; junction bases unmatched: 14. This CDR3 contains 18 residues. The V gene's germline CDR1 is MNHEY and CDR2 SMNVEV (reference sequence).

The chain employs TRBV7-2 and TRBJ2-5; D unresolved. Trimming removed 4 bases from V and 5 bases from J, with 14 bases in between. Germline V gene lookup returns CDR1 SGHTA and CDR2 FQGNSA. The CDR3 extends over 14 amino acids. The CDR3 region is CASSSPNSLETQYF. In nucleotides, the CDR3 is TGTGCCAGCAGCTCGCCAAACTCGCTGGAGACCCAGTACTTC.

This clonotype has more than one count but fewer than ten. The chain has TRBV4-3 and TRBJ2-7, with TRBD2 matching 7 bases. The CDR3 runs to 16 residues. The trim removed 0 bases at V and 2 bases at J, leaving 7 bases unmatched. Germline assignment: CDR1 LGHNA and CDR2 YSLEER. The CDR3 coding sequence is TGCGCCAGCAGCCAAGAAGCAGCGGGGCCACCCTACGAGCAGTACTTC. Translating it yields CASSQEAAGPPYEQYF.

The sample holds a few counts of this clonotype. The chain links TRBV28 to TRBJ2-6; unclear D gene. Germline V gene data show CDR1 as MDHEN and CDR2 as SYDVKM. V gave up 6 bases and J gave up 0 bases, with 18 bases separating them. The CDR3 consists of 18 residues. The CDR3 DNA reads TGTGCCAGCAGCTCTTTGACAATATATCGCTCTGGGGCCAACGTCCTGACTTTC. Its protein product is CASSSLTIYRSGANVLTF.

The chain employs TRBV7-6 and TRBJ2-1; 7 bases fit TRBD2. With V trimmed by 1 base and J by 0 bases, 9 bases remained unmatched. Germline lookup yields CDR1 SGHVS and CDR2 FNYEAQ. This CDR3 has 18 amino acids. CDR3 coding DNA: TGTGCCAGCAGCTTAGTCCCCGCGGGAGCCCGCTCCTACAATGAGCAGTTCTTC. It translates to CASSLVPAGARSYNEQFF.

The V call is TRBV20-1, the J call TRBJ2-2; 9 nucleotides agree with TRBD2. Per germline, CDR1 DFQATT and CDR2 SNEGSKA (reference sequence). J was trimmed by 4 bases and V by 6 bases; bases with no gene match: 12. The CDR3 loop spans 16 amino acids. This CDR3 is CSASLGSGGSTGELFF. The CDR3 nucleotides are TGCAGTGCCTCCCTGGGAAGCGGGGGGTCCACCGGGGAGCTGTTTTTT.